These 6 T cell receptor beta chains were all obtained from the same sample, sequenced in a study of T cells in Graves' hyperthyroidism and ophthalmopathy. There were TCR beta CDR3 regions amplified from RNA transcripts. The HTBI primer set was used in a first-round RT-PCR of the TCR CDR3. One entry per CDR3 protein, called by TCRdb with MiXCR from the multiplex PCR reads. The table lists nearly 750,000 distinct CDR3 sequences, around 40% of them singletons. The sequenced sample consisted of blood. All receptors come from a woman aged 35 to 49 with Graves' hyperthyroidism.

A few counts support this clonotype. V usage is TRBV10-3 and J usage is TRBJ1-5; D unclear. Germline assignment: CDR1 ENHRY and CDR2 SYGVKD. CDR3 length: 15 residues. V gave up 10 bases and J gave up 1 base, with 17 bases separating them. The CDR3: CASTPSDQSNQPQHF. CDR3 in DNA: TGTGCCAGCACTCCCTCCGACCAGAGCAATCAGCCCCAGCATTTT.

This clonotype was counted at least ten times. The V call is TRBV20-1, the J call TRBJ2-7; 7 bases agree with TRBD1. Per germline, CDR1 DFQATT and CDR2 SNEGSKA (reference sequence). This CDR3 has 14 residues. Trimming removed 1 base from V and 3 bases from J; junction bases left unmatched: 6. For the CDR3, the DNA is TGCAGTGCTAGAGTCACAGGGGCAGGCTACGAGCAGTACTTC. This codes for CSARVTGAGYEQYF.

The chain carries TRBV7-4 and TRBJ1-2, with D tentatively TRBD1 (6 bases). The CDR3 sequence is 20 residues long. CDR1 SGHVT and CDR2 SQSDAQ come from the germline V gene. V was clipped by 0 bases and J by 0 bases, with 23 bases between them. The CDR3 sequence: CASSLAFFRPGASTNYGYTF. The CDR3 nucleotides read TGTGCCAGCAGCTTAGCGTTTTTCCGACCGGGGGCGAGCACTAACTATGGCTACACCTTC.

This clonotype has at least ten counts. The genes are TRBV29-1 and TRBJ2-2; D may be TRBD1 or TRBD2 (6 bases each). The CDR3 length is 15 residues. Trimming shortened V by 2 bases and J by 4 bases, and 14 bases separated the two germline ends. Germline assignment: CDR1 SQVTM and CDR2 ANQGSEA. As DNA, the CDR3 is TGCAGCGTTGAATTGGGGGGCTCGGCCACCGGGGAGCTGTTTTTT. It yields the protein CSVELGGSATGELFF.

This clonotype was seen more than once but under ten times. The chain links TRBV12-5 to TRBJ1-2; no definite D call. Germline-derived CDR1 and CDR2 are LGHNT and FRNRAP. V lost 2 bases and J 4 bases, leaving 20 bases between the germline ends. The length of the CDR3 is 17 residues. The CDR3 bases are TGTGCTAGTGGTTTGACGGCCGCCCTAGGCCCTAGCTATGGCTACACCTTC. Amino acids: CASGLTAALGPSYGYTF.

This clonotype was detected once. A read error may be the cause here, since a much bigger clone is one base away. This chain joins TRBV29-1 and TRBJ2-7; D is possibly TRBD2 (6 bases). The CDR3 runs 13 residues. Germline lookup yields CDR1 SQVTM and CDR2 ANQGSEA. The germline V and J ends were trimmed by 0 bases and 6 bases, with 12 bases remaining between them. CDR3 nucleotide sequence: TGCAGCGTTGAAGATGGTGGGGGAGGCGAGCAGTACTTC. As protein: CSVEDGGGGEQYF.